This TCR beta chain derives from a study of CD8 T cells in ankylosing spondylitis. Regarding the study as a whole: As reported, disease-linked clones showed significant enrichment in matched ankylosing spondylitis synovial fluid. Eight highly homologous variants made up a TCR beta motif, and this motif appeared characteristic of ankylosing spondylitis blood. Clones linked to the disease showed a CD8+ phenotype. They occurred at relatively low frequencies in peripheral blood.

With molecular barcodes, quantitative 5'-RACE was used to make the TCR beta libraries. TCRdb used MiXCR to reprocess the 5' RACE reads, holding one entry per CDR3 protein. The table lists 120,000 or so distinct CDR3 sequences, roughly 15% of them singletons. A note on this clonotype: Its specificity is not known.

The receptor was derived from a female donor with ankylosing spondylitis or in good health (not recorded which). The source material was blood, either unsorted or a sorted T cell fraction (not recorded which).

CDR3 sequence: CASSVDSGQPQHF. CDR3 DNA: TGTGCCAGCAGCGTAGACAGTGGACAGCCCCAGCATTTT. V and J are TRBV9 and TRBJ1-5; D unclear. Looked up from germline, CDR1 is SGDLS and CDR2 is YYNGEE. V lost 0 bases, J lost 7 bases, and 8 bases lay in between. This CDR3 region has 13 residues.